A single TCR beta chain is shown here with its context. Its target is unknown. The data originate from a study of blood T cells in healthy people across ages. Study results and limitations: Older age went with lower TCR beta diversity per million T cells, in a roughly linear way. The study found TCR beta diversity correlated strongly with naive T cell percentage.

The authors ran a second PCR of roughly 6 to 12 cycles using a sample-barcoded 5' primer and a J-beta primer mix. Tags on each cDNA molecule came from a template-switch adaptor with 12 random nucleotides. In TCRdb, the 5' RACE reads were re-called with MiXCR into one record per CDR3 protein. The sample records around 1.1 million distinct CDR3 sequences, roughly two fifths being singletons. The source of this sequence is a man between 18 and 35 years old in good health. Material for sequencing was blood.

CDR3 sequence (DNA): TGCAGCGTGGGACAGGGTCCGACTAACTATGGCTACACCTTC. Its protein product is CSVGQGPTNYGYTF. The rearrangement links TRBV29-1 to TRBJ1-2; 9 nucleotides agree with TRBD1. The CDR3 has 14 amino acids. V shed 6 bases and J 0 bases; nucleotides not matched to a gene: 5. Germline CDR1 SQVTM, CDR2 ANQGSEA.